The 10 T cell receptor beta chains in this list originate from one sample, sequenced in a study of blood T cell repertoires in COVID-19 (TCRdb year 2020). Library preparation was by the immunoSEQ multiplex PCR assay. TCRdb limited this immuneACCESS table to in-frame rearrangements with V and J called. A share of clones is missing; checked studies link under half to unresolved V genes, and the rest is unexplained. The sample table lists about 230,000 clones, roughly 80% of them with a count of one. The ten largest make up about 7.4% of the sample. The sequenced material came from peripheral blood. The receptor source for this set is a woman at least 80 years old with acute or convalescent COVID-19.

V usage is TRBV6-1 and J usage is TRBJ1-2; D unresolved. The length of the CDR3 is 15 residues. V dropped 0 bases and J dropped 4 bases, with 12 bases sitting between them. Germline V gene data show CDR1 as MNHNS and CDR2 as SASEGT. CDR3 amino acids: CASSEAARIGYGYTF. CDR3 DNA: TGTGCCAGCAGTGAAGCGGCGCGGATTGGCTATGGCTACACCTTC.

This chain connects TRBV19 to TRBJ1-4, with unresolved D. The germline V gene has CDR1 LNHDA and CDR2 SQIVND (reference sequence). The V gene lost 4 bases and the J gene lost 0 bases, with 12 bases spanning the gap. The CDR3 is 16 residues long. The CDR3, as DNA: TGTGCCAGTAGTAGATGGGAGATTGCAACTAATGAAAAACTGTTTTTT. Translating gives CASSRWEIATNEKLFF.

This clone has only one observation. The CDR3 protein is CASSPGLASGGNTGELFF. The CDR3 DNA sequence: TGCGCCAGCAGCCCCGGATTGGCTAGCGGGGGGAACACCGGGGAGCTGTTTTTT. V and J are TRBV5-1 and TRBJ2-2; 10 nucleotides line up with TRBD2. This CDR3 spans 18 amino acids. Germline CDR1 SGHRS, CDR2 YFSETQ. The ends lost 4 bases at V and 1 base at J; junction bases unmatched: 10. The full variable domain, completed using reference TRBV5-1 and TRBJ2-2, is KAGVTQTPRYLIKTRGQQVTLSCSPISGHRSVSWYQQTPGQGLQFLFEYFSETQRNKGNFPGRFSGRQFSNSRSEMNVSTLELGDSALYLCASSPGLASGGNTGELFFGEGSRLTVL.

This rearrangement joins TRBV19 to TRBJ2-7, with a weak D call TRBD2 (5 bases). The germline CDR1 and CDR2 sequences are LNHDA and SQIVND (reference sequence). V was cut by 3 bases and J by 2 bases, with 11 bases left in between. The CDR3 loop spans 14 amino acids. The CDR3 bases are TGTGCCAGTAGTATCCAGCCCGGGACCTACGAGCAGTACTTC. Translated: CASSIQPGTYEQYF.

The chain is built from TRBV15 and TRBJ1-1, with no clear D. The length of the CDR3 is 14 residues. Trimming stripped 6 bases from V and 2 bases from J, with 13 bases between. Germline CDR1 is LNHNV and CDR2 is YYDKDF (reference sequence). CDR3 DNA sequence: TGTGCCACCAGTCCCTACAGACGAAACACTGAAGCTTTCTTT. This codes for CATSPYRRNTEAFF.

The chain has TRBV9 and TRBJ2-3; 10 positions agree with TRBD2. This CDR3 region has 15 residues. Trimming removed 2 bases from V and 2 bases from J; junction bases left unmatched: 2. The germline V gene encodes CDR1 SGDLS and CDR2 YYNGEE. CDR3: CASSVGTSVTDTQYF. The CDR3 nucleotides read TGTGCCAGCAGCGTTGGGACTAGCGTCACAGATACGCAGTATTTT.

The J gene is TRBJ2-1, the V gene TRBV5-5; maybe TRBD2 (5 bases). Germline V lookup: CDR1 SGHKS, CDR2 YYEKEE (reference sequence). Trimming took off 0 bases at V and 7 bases at J, with 11 bases between the two ends. This CDR3 is built from 14 residues. As DNA, the CDR3 is TGTGCCAGCAGCTTGGGTTTCACGGGGAATGAGCAGTTCTTC. Protein sequence: CASSLGFTGNEQFF.

V and J are TRBV29-1 and TRBJ2-5; 12 nucleotides match TRBD2. The CDR3 extends over 14 amino acids. J gave up 4 bases and V 7 bases, and 7 bases lay outside the gene matches. Germline CDR1 reads SQVTM; CDR2 reads ANQGSEA. CDR3 DNA sequence: TGCAGCGGGTATTCGACTAGCGGGAGAGAGACCCAGTACTTC. Its translation: CSGYSTSGRETQYF. The full variable domain, completed using reference TRBV29-1 and TRBJ2-5, is SAVISQKPSRDICQRGTSLTIQCQVDSQVTMMFWYRQQPGQSLTLIATANQGSEATYESGFVIDKFPISRPNLTFSTLTVSNMSPEDSSIYLCSGYSTSGRETQYFGPGTRLLVL.

The chain recombines TRBV6-5 with TRBJ2-7; the match to TRBD2 covers 7 bases. J lost 2 bases, V lost 2 bases, and 9 bases had no gene match. There are 16 residues in the CDR3. Germline CDR1 MNHEY, CDR2 SVGAGI. The DNA for the CDR3 is TGTGCCAGCAGTTACGGTGGAGCGGGACTTACCTACGAGCAGTACTTC. Its protein product is CASSYGGAGLTYEQYF.

This clone was detected a few times. The chain carries TRBV19 and TRBJ2-7, with D perhaps TRBD1 (5 bases). The CDR3 is 14 amino acids. Trimming cost V 0 bases and J 1 base, with 7 bases left between them. Germline-derived CDR1 and CDR2 are LNHDA and SQIVND (reference sequence). The chain's CDR3 is CASSIDQGSYEQYF. Here the CDR3 DNA reads TGTGCCAGTAGTATAGACCAGGGATCCTACGAGCAGTACTTC.